Each of the 9 T cell receptor beta chains below was sequenced from the same sample in a study of blood T cell repertoires in COVID-19. TCRdb keeps only in-frame clones here, not all; method: immunoSEQ multiplex PCR. Of 85,000 or so clones listed, 90% to 95% are singletons. The sequencing input was peripheral blood. Every receptor here comes from a human donor with active COVID-19. The donor label of this sample is uncertain.

This clone was picked up one time. The rearrangement joins TRBV28 to TRBJ1-3; D gene unclear. This CDR3 comprises 15 residues. The germline V gene has CDR1 MDHEN and CDR2 SYDVKM. V lost 6 bases and J 2 bases, leaving 14 bases between the germline ends. As DNA, the CDR3 is TGTGCCAGCAGGTCGACGGGGAACCCTGGAAACACCATATATTTT. This encodes CASRSTGNPGNTIYF.

This rearrangement joins TRBV3-1 (or the pseudogene TRBV3-2) to TRBJ1-1; D uncertain. Trimming took off 5 bases at V and 1 base at J, with 11 bases between the two ends. The V gene's germline CDR1 is LGHDT and CDR2 YNNKEL (reference sequence). The CDR3 spans 14 residues. CDR3 coding DNA: TGTGCCAGCAGCGCCAATTTCAGGAACACTGAAGCTTTCTTT. The encoded protein is CASSANFRNTEAFF.

The rearrangement joins TRBV5-1 to TRBJ1-5, with D perhaps matching TRBD1 (6 bases). V lost 10 bases and J 9 bases, leaving 14 bases between the germline ends. Germline loops: CDR1 SGHRS, CDR2 YFSETQ. This CDR3 comprises 11 residues. In nucleotides, the CDR3 is TGCGCCGCCGACAGGCCGGGGCCCCAGCATTTT. It specifies CAADRPGPQHF.

The V call is TRBV4-1, the J call TRBJ2-2; 10 bases agree with TRBD2. The V segment lost 0 bases and the J segment 4 bases; nucleotides outside the gene matches: 5. The CDR3 loop spans 17 amino acids. The germline gives CDR1 MGHRA, CDR2 YSYEKL. CDR3 region: CASSQEGSGGSTGELFF. The CDR3 nucleotides are TGCGCCAGCAGCCAAGAGGGTAGCGGGGGGTCCACCGGGGAGCTGTTTTTT.

This chain joins TRBV5-5 and TRBJ2-7, with TRBD1 matching over 12 bases. V shed 9 bases and J 2 bases; nucleotides not matched to a gene: 9. CDR1 SGHKS and CDR2 YYEKEE come from the germline V gene (reference sequence). This CDR3 comprises 15 residues. CDR3 sequence reads: CATGTGGGLAYEQYF. In DNA form, the CDR3 reads TGTGCCACGGGGACAGGGGGCGGTTTGGCCTACGAGCAGTACTTC.

The rearrangement links TRBV7-2 to TRBJ2-3, with a possible D match to TRBD2 (6 bases). In germline, CDR1 is SGHTA, CDR2 FQGNSA. Trimming cost V 5 bases and J 2 bases, with 14 bases left between them. This CDR3 is 15 amino acids long. CDR3 nucleotides: TGTGCCAGCAGCCAGCCGGGAGCCCCCACAGATACGCAGTATTTT. Amino acids: CASSQPGAPTDTQYF.

The V call is TRBV14, the J call TRBJ2-1; no clear D. Trimming left V 1 base short and J 2 bases short, with 9 bases between. Per germline, CDR1 SGHDN and CDR2 FVKESK. CDR3 length equals 15 residues. The CDR3 here is CASSQVQSPYNEQFF. The DNA for the CDR3 is TGTGCCAGCAGCCAAGTGCAGTCCCCCTACAATGAGCAGTTCTTC.

The V call is TRBV11-3, the J call TRBJ2-1, with a tentative D call TRBD1 (5 bases). Trimming left V 1 base short and J 8 bases short, with 12 bases between. Germline V gene data show CDR1 as SGHNT and CDR2 as YENEEA. This CDR3 is 14 amino acids long. In DNA, the CDR3 is TGTGCCAGCAGCTTAGCAGACAGTGACCATGAGCAGTTCTTC. Its protein is CASSLADSDHEQFF.

The chain links TRBV19 to TRBJ2-1; 16 bases are a match to TRBD2. Germline V gene data show CDR1 as LNHDA and CDR2 as SQIVND (reference sequence). J was trimmed by 2 bases and V by 7 bases; bases with no gene match: 11. This CDR3 spans 19 amino acids. Here the CDR3 DNA reads TGTGCCAGTATGGACAAGCCGGGACTAGCGGGAGGGCCCTACAATGAGCAGTTCTTC. The encoded protein is CASMDKPGLAGGPYNEQFF.